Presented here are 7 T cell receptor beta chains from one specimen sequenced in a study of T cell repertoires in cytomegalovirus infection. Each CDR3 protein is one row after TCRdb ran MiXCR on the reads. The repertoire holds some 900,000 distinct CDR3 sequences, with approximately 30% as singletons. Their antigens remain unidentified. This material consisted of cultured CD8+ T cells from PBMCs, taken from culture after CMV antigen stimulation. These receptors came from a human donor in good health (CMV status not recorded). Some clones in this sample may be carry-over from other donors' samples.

The CDR3 region has the DNA TGTGCCAGCAGTTCTTTGTCTGTGGTAGCGGGGGAGTACAATGAGCAGTTCTTC. This gives the protein CASSSLSVVAGEYNEQFF. The chain employs TRBV6-5 and TRBJ2-1; 9 bases are shared with TRBD2. CDR3 size: 18 residues. V shed 4 bases, J shed 4 bases, and the junction held 14 bases outside the gene matches. In germline, CDR1 is MNHEY, CDR2 SVGAGI.

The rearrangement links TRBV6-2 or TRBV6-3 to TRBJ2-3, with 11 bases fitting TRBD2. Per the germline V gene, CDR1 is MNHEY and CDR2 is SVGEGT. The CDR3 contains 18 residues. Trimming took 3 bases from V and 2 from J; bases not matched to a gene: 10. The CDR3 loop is CASSYPVGLADFTDTQYF. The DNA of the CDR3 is TGTGCCAGCAGTTATCCCGTGGGACTAGCGGACTTCACAGATACGCAGTATTTT.

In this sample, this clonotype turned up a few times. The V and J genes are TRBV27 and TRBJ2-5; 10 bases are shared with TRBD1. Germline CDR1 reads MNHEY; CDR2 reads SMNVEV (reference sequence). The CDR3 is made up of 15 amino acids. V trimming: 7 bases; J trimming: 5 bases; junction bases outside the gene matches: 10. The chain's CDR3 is CASTLTGGKMETQYF. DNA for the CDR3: TGTGCCAGCACCTTGACAGGGGGCAAAATGGAGACCCAGTACTTC.

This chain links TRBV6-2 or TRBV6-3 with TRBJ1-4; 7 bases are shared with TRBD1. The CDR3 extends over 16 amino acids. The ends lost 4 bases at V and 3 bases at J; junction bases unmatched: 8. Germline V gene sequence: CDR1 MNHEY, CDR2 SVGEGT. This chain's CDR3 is CASSSRQGAANEKLFF. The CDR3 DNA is TGTGCCAGCAGTTCCCGACAGGGTGCGGCTAATGAAAAACTGTTTTTT.

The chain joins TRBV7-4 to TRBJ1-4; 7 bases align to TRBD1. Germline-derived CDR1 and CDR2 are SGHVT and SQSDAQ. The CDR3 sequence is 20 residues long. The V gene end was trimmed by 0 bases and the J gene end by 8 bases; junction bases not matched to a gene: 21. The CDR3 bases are TGTGCCAGCAGCTTAGCTTTATCGCTCTCCGGGACAGTCTTAGGGGAAAAACTGTTTTTT. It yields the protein CASSLALSLSGTVLGEKLFF.

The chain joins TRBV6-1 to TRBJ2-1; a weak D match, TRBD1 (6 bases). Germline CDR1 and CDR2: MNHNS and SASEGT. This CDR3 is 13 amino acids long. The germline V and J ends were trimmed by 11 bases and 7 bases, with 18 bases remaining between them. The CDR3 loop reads CAGQTGTLNEQFF. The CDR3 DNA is TGTGCCGGACAGACCGGGACACTTAATGAGCAGTTCTTC.

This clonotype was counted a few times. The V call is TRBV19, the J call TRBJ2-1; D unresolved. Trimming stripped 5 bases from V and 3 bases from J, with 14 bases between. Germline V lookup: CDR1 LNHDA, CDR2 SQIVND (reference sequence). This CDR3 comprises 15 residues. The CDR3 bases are TGTGCCAGTAGTTTAGGTCCGGGCCGCTACAATGAGCAGTTCTTC. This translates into CASSLGPGRYNEQFF.